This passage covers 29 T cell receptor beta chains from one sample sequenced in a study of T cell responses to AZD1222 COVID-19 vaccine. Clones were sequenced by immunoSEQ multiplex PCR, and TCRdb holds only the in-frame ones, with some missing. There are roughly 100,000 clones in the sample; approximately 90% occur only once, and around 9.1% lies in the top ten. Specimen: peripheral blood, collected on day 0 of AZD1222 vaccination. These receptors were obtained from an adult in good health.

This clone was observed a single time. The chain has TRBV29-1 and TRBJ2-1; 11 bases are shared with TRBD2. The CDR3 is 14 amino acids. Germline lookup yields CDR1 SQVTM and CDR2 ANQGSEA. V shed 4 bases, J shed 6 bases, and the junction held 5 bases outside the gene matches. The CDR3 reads CSVGGTSGSNEQFF. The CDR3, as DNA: TGCAGCGTTGGTGGGACTAGCGGATCCAATGAGCAGTTCTTC.

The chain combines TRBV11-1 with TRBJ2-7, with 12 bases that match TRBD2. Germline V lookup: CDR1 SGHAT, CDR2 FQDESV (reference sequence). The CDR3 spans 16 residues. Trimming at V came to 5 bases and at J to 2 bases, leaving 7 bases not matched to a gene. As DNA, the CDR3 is TGTGCCAGCAGCAACGGACTAGCGGGAAAACCCTACGAGCAGTACTTC. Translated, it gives CASSNGLAGKPYEQYF.

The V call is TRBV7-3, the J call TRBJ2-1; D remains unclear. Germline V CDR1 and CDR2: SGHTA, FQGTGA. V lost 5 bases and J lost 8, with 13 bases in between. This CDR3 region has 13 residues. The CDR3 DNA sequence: TGTGCCAGCAGCCCGACCGGTAGTGATGAGCAGTTCTTC. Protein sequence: CASSPTGSDEQFF. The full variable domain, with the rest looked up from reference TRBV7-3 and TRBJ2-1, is GAGVSQTPSNKVTEKGKYVELRCDPISGHTALYWYRQSLGQGPEFLIYFQGTGAADDSGLPNDRFFAVRPEGSVSTLKIQRTERGDSAVYLCASSPTGSDEQFFGPGTRLTVL.

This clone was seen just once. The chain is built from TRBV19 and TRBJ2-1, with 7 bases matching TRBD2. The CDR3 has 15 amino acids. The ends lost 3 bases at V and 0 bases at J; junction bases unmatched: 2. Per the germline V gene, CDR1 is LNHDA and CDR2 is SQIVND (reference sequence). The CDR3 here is CASSMGGASYNEQFF. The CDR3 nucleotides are TGTGCCAGTAGTATGGGAGGGGCCTCCTACAATGAGCAGTTCTTC.

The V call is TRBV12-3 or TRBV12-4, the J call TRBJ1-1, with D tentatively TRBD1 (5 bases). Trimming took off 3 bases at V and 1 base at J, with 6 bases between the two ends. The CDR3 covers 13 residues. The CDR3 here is CASSLTENTEAFF. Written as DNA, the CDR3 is TGTGCCAGCAGTTTGACAGAGAACACTGAAGCTTTCTTT.

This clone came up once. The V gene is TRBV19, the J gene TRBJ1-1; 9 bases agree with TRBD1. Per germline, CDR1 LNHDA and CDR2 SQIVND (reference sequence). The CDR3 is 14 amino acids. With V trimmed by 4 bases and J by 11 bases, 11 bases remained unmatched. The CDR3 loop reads CASSTRDRDALAFF. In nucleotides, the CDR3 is TGTGCCAGTAGTACCAGGGACAGGGACGCGCTGGCTTTCTTT.

The CDR3 region has the DNA TGTGCCAGCAGGGAGGCACTAACAAAGAACACTGAAGCTTTCTTT. Translated: CASREALTKNTEAFF. V and J are TRBV6-6 and TRBJ1-1; D uncertain. The CDR3 consists of 15 residues. V lost 6 bases and J lost 1, with 15 bases in between. Germline V gene lookup returns CDR1 MNHNY and CDR2 SVGAGI (reference sequence).

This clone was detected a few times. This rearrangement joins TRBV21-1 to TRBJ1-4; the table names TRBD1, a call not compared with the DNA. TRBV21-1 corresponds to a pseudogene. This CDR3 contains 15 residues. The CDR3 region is CASSRWSGLGEKLFF. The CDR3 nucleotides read TGTGCCAGCAGCCGTTGGTCAGGCTTGGGTGAAAAACTGTTTTTT.

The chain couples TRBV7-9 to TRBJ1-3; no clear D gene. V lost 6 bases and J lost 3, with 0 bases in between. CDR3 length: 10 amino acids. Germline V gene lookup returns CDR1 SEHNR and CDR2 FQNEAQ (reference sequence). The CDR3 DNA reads TGTGCCAGCAGTGGAAACACCATATATTTT. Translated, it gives CASSGNTIYF.

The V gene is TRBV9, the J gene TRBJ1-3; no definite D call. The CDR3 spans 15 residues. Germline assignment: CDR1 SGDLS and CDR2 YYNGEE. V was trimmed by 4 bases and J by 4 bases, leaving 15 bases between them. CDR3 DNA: TGTGCCAGCAGCCCTCGGTTTCAGACGGGAAACACCATATATTTT. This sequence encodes CASSPRFQTGNTIYF. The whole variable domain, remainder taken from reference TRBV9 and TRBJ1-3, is DSGVTQTPKHLITATGQRVTLRCSPRSGDLSVYWYQQSLDQGLQFLIQYYNGEERAKGNILERFSAQQFPDLHSELNLSSLELGDSALYFCASSPRFQTGNTIYFGEGSWLTVV.

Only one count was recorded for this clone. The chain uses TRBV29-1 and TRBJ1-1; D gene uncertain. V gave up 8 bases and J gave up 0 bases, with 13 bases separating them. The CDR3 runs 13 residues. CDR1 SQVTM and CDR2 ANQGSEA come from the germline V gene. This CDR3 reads CSTTRTVNTEAFF. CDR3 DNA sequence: TGCAGCACCACCCGGACGGTGAACACTGAAGCTTTCTTT. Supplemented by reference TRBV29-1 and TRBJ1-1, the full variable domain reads SAVISQKPSRDICQRGTSLTIQCQVDSQVTMMFWYRQQPGQSLTLIATANQGSEATYESGFVIDKFPISRPNLTFSTLTVSNMSPEDSSIYLCSTTRTVNTEAFFGQGTRLTVV.

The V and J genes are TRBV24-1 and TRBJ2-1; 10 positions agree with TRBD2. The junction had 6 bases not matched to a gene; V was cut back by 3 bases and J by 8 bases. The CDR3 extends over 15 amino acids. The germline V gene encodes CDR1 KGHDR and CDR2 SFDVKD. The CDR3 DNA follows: TGTGCCACCAGTGATCCCGGACTAGCGGTGGATGAGCAGTTCTTC. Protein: CATSDPGLAVDEQFF.

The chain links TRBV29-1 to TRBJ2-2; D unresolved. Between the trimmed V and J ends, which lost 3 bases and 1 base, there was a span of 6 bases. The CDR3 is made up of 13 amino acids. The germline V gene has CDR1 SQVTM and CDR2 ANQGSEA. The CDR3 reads CSVEKGNTGELFF. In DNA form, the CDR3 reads TGCAGCGTTGAGAAGGGGAACACCGGGGAGCTGTTTTTT.

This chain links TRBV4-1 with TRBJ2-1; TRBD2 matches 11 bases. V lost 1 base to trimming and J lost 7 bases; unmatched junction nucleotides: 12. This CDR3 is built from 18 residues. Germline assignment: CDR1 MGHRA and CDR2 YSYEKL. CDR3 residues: CASSQGDSGRALLNEQFF. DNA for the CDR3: TGCGCCAGCAGCCAAGGGGATAGCGGGAGGGCCTTATTGAATGAGCAGTTCTTC.

The CDR3 reads CSVKVWGRGYTF. DNA for the CDR3: TGCAGCGTTAAAGTCTGGGGTCGGGGCTACACCTTC. V is TRBV29-1 and J is TRBJ1-2, with D uncertain. CDR3 length: 12 amino acids. Germline V gene data show CDR1 as SQVTM and CDR2 as ANQGSEA. Deletions cut 5 bases from V and 8 bases from J, with 15 bases between.

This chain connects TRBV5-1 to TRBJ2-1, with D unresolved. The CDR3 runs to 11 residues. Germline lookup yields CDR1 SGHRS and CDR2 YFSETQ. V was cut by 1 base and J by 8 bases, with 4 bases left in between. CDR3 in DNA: TGCGCCAGCAGCTTGTCGGATGAGCAGTTCTTC. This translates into CASSLSDEQFF.

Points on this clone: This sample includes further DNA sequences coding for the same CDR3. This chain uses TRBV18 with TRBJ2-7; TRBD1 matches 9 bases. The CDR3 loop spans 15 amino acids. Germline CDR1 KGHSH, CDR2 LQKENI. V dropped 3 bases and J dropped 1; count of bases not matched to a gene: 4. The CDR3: CASSPPGQGSYEQYF. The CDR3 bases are TGTGCCAGCTCACCCCCGGGACAGGGATCCTACGAGCAGTACTTC.

CDR3 in amino acids: CASSFGGDNSPLHF. The CDR3 DNA reads TGTGCCAGCAGTTTTGGAGGGGATAATTCACCCCTCCACTTT. The J gene is TRBJ1-6, the V gene TRBV27; D may be TRBD1 (5 bases). The CDR3 runs 14 residues. Germline-derived CDR1 and CDR2 are MNHEY and SMNVEV (reference sequence). Trimming took 3 bases from V and 5 from J, leaving 8 bases between them.

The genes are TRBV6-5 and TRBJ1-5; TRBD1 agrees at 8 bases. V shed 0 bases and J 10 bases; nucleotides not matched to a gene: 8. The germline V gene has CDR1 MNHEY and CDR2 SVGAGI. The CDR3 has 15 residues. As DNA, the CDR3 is TGTGCCAGCAGTTACTCTGGGCAGGGGGCTTATCCCCAGCATTTT. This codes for CASSYSGQGAYPQHF.

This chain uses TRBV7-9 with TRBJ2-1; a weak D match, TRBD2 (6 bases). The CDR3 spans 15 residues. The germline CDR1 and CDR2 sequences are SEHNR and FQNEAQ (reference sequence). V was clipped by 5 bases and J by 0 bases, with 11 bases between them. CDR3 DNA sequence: TGTGCCAGCAGCGTCCCCGGGAGCTCCTACAATGAGCAGTTCTTC. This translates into CASSVPGSSYNEQFF.

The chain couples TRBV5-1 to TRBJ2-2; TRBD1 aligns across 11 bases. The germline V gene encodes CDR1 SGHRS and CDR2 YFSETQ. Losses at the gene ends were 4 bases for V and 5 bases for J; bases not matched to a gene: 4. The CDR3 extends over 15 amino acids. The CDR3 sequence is CASSPGTGGTGELFF. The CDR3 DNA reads TGCGCCAGCAGCCCCGGGACAGGGGGTACCGGGGAGCTGTTTTTT.

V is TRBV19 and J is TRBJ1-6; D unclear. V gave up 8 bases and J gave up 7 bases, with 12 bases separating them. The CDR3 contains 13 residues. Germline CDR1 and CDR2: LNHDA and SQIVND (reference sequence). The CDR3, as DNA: TGTGCCAGTCGCCTAACCCAGAATTCACCCCTCCACTTT. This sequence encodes CASRLTQNSPLHF. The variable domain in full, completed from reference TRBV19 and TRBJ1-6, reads DGGITQSPKYLFRKEGQNVTLSCEQNLNHDAMYWYRQDPGQGLRLIYYSQIVNDFQKGDIAEGYSVSREKKESFPLTVTSAQKNPTAFYLCASRLTQNSPLHFGNGTRLTVT.

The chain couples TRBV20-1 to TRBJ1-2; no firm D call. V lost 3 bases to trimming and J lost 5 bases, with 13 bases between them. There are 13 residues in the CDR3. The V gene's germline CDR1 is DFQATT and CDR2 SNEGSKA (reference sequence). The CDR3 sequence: CSASRAGGYGYTF. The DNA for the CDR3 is TGCAGTGCTAGTCGTGCTGGAGGGTATGGCTACACCTTC.

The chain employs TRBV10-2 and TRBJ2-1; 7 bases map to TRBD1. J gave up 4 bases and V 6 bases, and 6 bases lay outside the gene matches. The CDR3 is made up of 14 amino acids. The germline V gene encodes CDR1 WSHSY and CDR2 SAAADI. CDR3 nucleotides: TGCGCCAGCAGGAGCAGGGGGTTTTACAATGAGCAGTTCTTC. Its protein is CASRSRGFYNEQFF.

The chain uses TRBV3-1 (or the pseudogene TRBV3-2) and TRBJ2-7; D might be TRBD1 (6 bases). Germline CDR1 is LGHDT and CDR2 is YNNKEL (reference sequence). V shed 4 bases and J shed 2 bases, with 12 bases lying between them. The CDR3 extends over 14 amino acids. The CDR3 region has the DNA TGTGCCAGCAGCCTCCGGGACACTACCTACGAGCAGTACTTC. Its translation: CASSLRDTTYEQYF.

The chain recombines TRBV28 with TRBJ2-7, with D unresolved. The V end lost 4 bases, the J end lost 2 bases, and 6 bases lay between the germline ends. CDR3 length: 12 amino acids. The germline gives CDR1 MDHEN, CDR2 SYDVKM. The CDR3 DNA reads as TGTGCCAGCAGTTCTATAACCTACGAGCAGTACTTC. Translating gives CASSSITYEQYF.

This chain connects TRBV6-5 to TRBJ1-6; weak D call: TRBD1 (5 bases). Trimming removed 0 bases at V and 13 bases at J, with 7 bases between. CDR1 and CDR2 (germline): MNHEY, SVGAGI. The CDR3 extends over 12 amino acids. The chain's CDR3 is CASSYSGGPLHF. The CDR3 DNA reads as TGTGCCAGCAGTTACTCGGGGGGTCCCCTCCACTTT.

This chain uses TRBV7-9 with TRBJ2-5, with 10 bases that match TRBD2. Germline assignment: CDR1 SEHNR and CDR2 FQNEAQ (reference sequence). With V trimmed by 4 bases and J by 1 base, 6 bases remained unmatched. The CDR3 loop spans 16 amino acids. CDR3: CASSSGLAETQETQYF. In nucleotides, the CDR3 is TGTGCCAGCAGCTCCGGACTAGCGGAAACCCAAGAGACCCAGTACTTC.

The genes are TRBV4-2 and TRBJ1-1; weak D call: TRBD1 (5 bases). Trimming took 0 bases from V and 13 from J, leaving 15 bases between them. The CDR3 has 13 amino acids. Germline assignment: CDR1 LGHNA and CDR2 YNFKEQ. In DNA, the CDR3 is TGTGCCAGCAGCCAAGATTCTCCAGGGCTCGGTTTCTTT. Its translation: CASSQDSPGLGFF.